This TCR beta chain was sequenced during a study of blood T cell repertoires in COVID-19 (dated by TCRdb to between 2020 and 2021). Concerning the study at large: Collaborator samples came from the United States, Italy and Spain and covered acute and convalescent phases of COVID-19. Sample metadata almost always included a de-identified subject ID, COVID-19 status, age in years and sex. HLA class I and class II types, where available, came from metadata supplied by the sample provider rather than from assay-based typing. The material from the prospective study consisted of cDNA or gDNA derived from T cells, B-cell-depleted T cells, or PBMCs. The repertoires were made available in a free public database intended to serve as a resource for research on the immune response to SARS-CoV-2. Subjects who had been exposed to COVID-19, were actively infected with it, or had recovered from it provided the deeply sampled blood TCRbeta repertoires that made up the dataset. Samples were obtained from the ongoing ImmuneRACE study (first 160 participants) and from some 1,200 subjects provided by 6 global collaborators.

As regards this clone: Its cognate antigen has yet to be identified. Per-nucleotide qualities are absent, and no much larger clonotype sits a single base away.

The germline V gene specifies SGHVS as CDR1 and FNYEAQ as CDR2. V is pared back by 5 bases and J by 5 bases, with 12 bases lying between the germline termini. The CDR3 spans 13 residues, from the cysteine through the phenylalanine. Only CDR3 DNA remains: 39 bases, in frame from the first base. Participants in the prospective study were aged roughly 18 to 89 years, lived in over 20 United States geographic areas, and enrolled through a virtual design. Cohort assignment in the prospective study relied on participant-reported clinical history from a screening survey and a study questionnaire. Exposed participants had been in contact with someone with a PCR-confirmed or clinician-diagnosed COVID-19 case within 2 weeks of study entry. In the prospective study, mobile phlebotomists collected whole blood, serum and a nasopharyngeal or oropharyngeal swab from each participant. Participants in the prospective study had the option to provide additional blood draws and questionnaires over a roughly 2-month period. Blood samples from the prospective study were shipped frozen or at room temperature prior to DNA extraction.

Paper-wide results and their limitations: How much clinical and demographic metadata was included differed by source and by participant, and the metadata was provided uncurated.

TCRbeta CDR3 regions were amplified from genomic DNA by means of the immunoSEQ Assay, a bias-controlled multiplex PCR. Per the authors' processing: Within the assay, amplification of reference gene primers was used to estimate how many nucleated cells each sample contained. To quantify the absolute abundance of each unique TCRbeta CDR3 rearrangement, sequence reads were collapsed and filtered. Productive Simpson clonality was computed per sample as the square root of Simpson's diversity index over productive rearrangements. TCRdb provides this immuneACCESS table in a form limited to in-frame rearrangements. Some clones are lacking; in checked studies, under half of them reflect an unresolved V gene, and why the rest are absent is not known. That table gives V, J and clone size, and the DNA gave D and trimming. Counted in this sample were under 300,000 clones; approximately 89% of them appeared once. The ten largest clones represent 3% to 3.5% of the sample.

The TCR comes from a woman in her 40s who had been exposed to COVID-19. Input material: PBMCs or T cells enriched from blood (not recorded which). The V and J genes are TRBV7-6 and TRBJ1-1; possibly the D gene is TRBD1, per 5 matching bases. The CDR3: CASSRDGGTEAFF. The DNA sequence is TGTGCCAGCAGCCGGGACGGGGGGACTGAAGCTTTCTTT.